This T cell receptor beta chain was documented in a study of T cell changes during pregnancy in multiple sclerosis. Data came from immunoSEQ multiplex PCR; TCRdb stores just in-frame clones and leaves some out. The data hold approximately 80,000 clones, with 94% observed a single time. The CDR3 runs to 14 residues. Germline assignment: CDR1 SGHDN and CDR2 FVKESK. With V trimmed by 4 bases and J by 3 bases, 4 bases remained unmatched. This receptor was identified in a female donor with multiple sclerosis, enrolled in a pregnancy study. The V call is TRBV14, the J call TRBJ2-7, with 9 bases matching TRBD1. The source was peripheral blood, collected in the third trimester of pregnancy. In DNA form, the CDR3 reads TGTGCCAGCAGCCTAGGACAGGGGTACTACGAGCAGTACTTC. Translated, it gives CASSLGQGYYEQYF.